The 14 T cell receptor beta chains listed next were all sequenced from one sample in a study of regulatory T cells in long-lasting Graves disease. The time point: newly diagnosed GD, antithyroid drugs for less than 3 months. The TCR library was made from RNA that had been extracted from PBMCs in TRIzol. The authors built TCR beta libraries using iRepertoire HTBI primers and Arm-PCR of CDR3 regions. TCRdb re-called the multiplex PCR reads through MiXCR, storing one row per CDR3 protein. Altogether some 220,000 distinct CDR3 sequences are present, roughly 20% being singletons, with the ten largest covering 12%. The sample was also linked to a second study, of T cells in Graves' hyperthyroidism and ophthalmopathy.

Sequencing used peripheral blood mononuclear cells (PBMCs), obtained at new diagnosis, from a patient treated with antithyroid drugs. Receptors were obtained from a woman in her thirties with Graves disease.

The chain has TRBV27 and TRBJ1-6; possible D gene TRBD1, 5 bases. Trimming removed 2 bases at V and 14 bases at J, with 16 bases between. The V gene's germline CDR1 is MNHEY and CDR2 SMNVEV (reference sequence). The CDR3 loop spans 14 amino acids. The CDR3 region has the DNA TGTGCCAGCAGTTTAGGTGAAGGGGATCTAACCCTCCACTTT. Translating gives CASSLGEGDLTLHF.

This clonotype was seen ten or more times. The CDR3 sequence: CATGGTDTQYF. CDR3 DNA: TGTGCCACCGGGGGCACAGATACGCAGTATTTT. The chain links TRBV10-3 to TRBJ2-3; D may be TRBD2 (5 bases). V was cut by 10 bases and J by 1 base, with 6 bases left in between. Per the germline V gene, CDR1 is ENHRY and CDR2 is SYGVKD. The CDR3 extends over 11 amino acids.

The table lists this clonotype with many counts. The V gene is TRBV30, the J gene TRBJ2-2; D tentatively fits TRBD1 or TRBD2 (5 bases each). Per germline, CDR1 GTSNPN and CDR2 SVGIG (reference sequence). Trimming pared 5 bases from V and 1 base from J, leaving 20 bases between. This CDR3 is built from 17 residues. CDR3 sequence reads: CAWQRGLGGMNTGELFF. CDR3 nucleotides: TGTGCCTGGCAGAGGGGATTGGGCGGAATGAACACCGGGGAGCTGTTTTTT.

This clonotype has at least ten counts. The chain links TRBV6-2 or TRBV6-3 to TRBJ2-3, with 11 nucleotides matching TRBD2. This CDR3 region has 17 residues. Germline V gene lookup returns CDR1 MNHEY and CDR2 SVGEGT. The V gene end was trimmed by 4 bases and the J gene end by 0 bases; junction bases not matched to a gene: 6. The CDR3 nucleotides are TGTGCCAGCAGTTCTCCTAGCGGGAGGTCTAGCACAGATACGCAGTATTTT. It codes for CASSSPSGRSSTDTQYF.

This clonotype has at least ten counts. The chain carries TRBV19 and TRBJ1-1, with 7 positions matching TRBD1. This CDR3 has 14 amino acids. J gave up 3 bases and V 3 bases, and 4 bases lay outside the gene matches. CDR1 and CDR2 (germline): LNHDA, SQIVND (reference sequence). The CDR3 coding sequence is TGTGCCAGTAGTATGGGCAGGGGGTACACTGAAGCTTTCTTT. Translating gives CASSMGRGYTEAFF.

In its sample, this clonotype was seen many times. The chain employs TRBV27 and TRBJ1-1; 8 bases match TRBD1. V shed 6 bases and J 1 base; nucleotides not matched to a gene: 4. This CDR3 is 14 amino acids long. The V gene's germline CDR1 is MNHEY and CDR2 SMNVEV (reference sequence). CDR3: CASRAGTGNTEAFF. CDR3 nucleotide sequence: TGTGCCAGCAGAGCCGGGACAGGGAACACTGAAGCTTTCTTT.

Many counts were recorded for this clonotype. V gene TRBV18 combines with J gene TRBJ2-1, with D possibly TRBD2 on 5 matching bases. In germline, CDR1 is KGHSH, CDR2 LQKENI. Trimming pared 8 bases from V and 8 bases from J, leaving 13 bases between. CDR3 length equals 12 residues. CDR3 coding DNA: TGTGCCAGCAGCCCTATCGGGGATGAGCAGTTCTTC. Translation gives CASSPIGDEQFF. The whole variable domain, filled in from reference TRBV18 and TRBJ2-1, reads NAGVMQNPRHLVRRRGQEARLRCSPMKGHSHVYWYRQLPEEGLKFMVYLQKENIIDESGMPKERFSAEFPKEGPSILRIQQVVRGDSAAYFCASSPIGDEQFFGPGTRLTVL.

This clonotype was seen many times. The chain carries TRBV7-9 and TRBJ1-4; no reliable D call. This CDR3 comprises 14 residues. The ends were cut back, 5 bases at V and 0 bases at J, with 7 bases in the middle. CDR1 is SEHNR, CDR2 FQNEAQ, per germline (reference sequence). DNA for the CDR3: TGTGCCAGCAGCGCACTTGCAACTAATGAAAAACTGTTTTTT. Translating gives CASSALATNEKLFF.

The table lists this clonotype with many counts. V gene TRBV9 combines with J gene TRBJ1-4; maybe TRBD1 (6 bases). The length of the CDR3 is 13 residues. Looked up from germline, CDR1 is SGDLS and CDR2 is YYNGEE. Deletions cut 4 bases from V and 8 bases from J, with 12 bases between. Written as DNA, the CDR3 is TGTGCCAGCAGCTTAGGGGGAGACGAAAAACTGTTTTTT. Protein product: CASSLGGDEKLFF.

Comments on this clonotype: This likely reflects a read error, since a far larger clone is one base away. This chain links TRBV6-2 or TRBV6-3 with TRBJ1-3; 11 nucleotides align to TRBD1. Looked up from germline, CDR1 is MNHEY and CDR2 is SVGEGT. The V gene end was trimmed by 4 bases and the J gene end by 8 bases; junction bases not matched to a gene: 4. The CDR3 is 14 residues long. As DNA, the CDR3 is TGTGCCAGCAGTTTGGGGACAGGGGGAGACACCATATATTTT. Its translation: CASSLGTGGDTIYF.

This clonotype was detected ten times or more. The J gene is TRBJ2-3, the V gene TRBV9, with D possibly matching TRBD2 (5 bases). The CDR3 length is 14 residues. Trimming took off 4 bases at V and 3 bases at J, with 12 bases between the two ends. The germline V gene encodes CDR1 SGDLS and CDR2 YYNGEE. CDR3 DNA sequence: TGTGCCAGCAGCCAAACGAGAGGGACAGATACGCAGTATTTT. It is translated as CASSQTRGTDTQYF.

This clonotype occurred many times. The chain is built from TRBV12-3 or TRBV12-4 and TRBJ1-2; TRBD1 matches 7 bases. V dropped 6 bases and J dropped 7; count of bases not matched to a gene: 14. The CDR3 has 15 residues. CDR3 sequence: CASSRGELTGTGYTF. The CDR3 DNA is TGTGCCAGCAGCAGGGGTGAACTGACAGGGACTGGCTACACCTTC.

The rearrangement links TRBV19 to TRBJ1-5, with 8 nucleotides matching TRBD1. V lost 6 bases, J lost 7 bases, and 11 bases stayed unmatched. This CDR3 is 15 amino acids long. In germline, CDR1 is LNHDA, CDR2 SQIVND (reference sequence). CDR3 in DNA: TGTGCCAGTAGCACTTGGACAGGGATACCCCAGCCCCAGCATTTT. Amino acid sequence: CASSTWTGIPQPQHF.

This clonotype was detected ten times or more. The rearrangement links TRBV7-3 to TRBJ1-6; D gene unclear. V lost 2 bases and J 9 bases, leaving 8 bases between the germline ends. CDR3 size: 13 residues. CDR1 SGHTA and CDR2 FQGTGA come from the germline V gene. CDR3 region: CASSLGPGSPLHF. Written as DNA, the CDR3 is TGTGCCAGCAGCTTAGGTCCAGGTTCACCCCTCCACTTT.